This T cell receptor (beta chain) was sequenced for a study of blood T cell repertoires in COVID-19. Study summary: T cells, B-cell-depleted T cells, or PBMCs supplied cDNA or gDNA.

The germline V gene has CDR1 SQVTM and CDR2 ANQGSEA. Losses at the gene ends were 5 bases for V and 4 bases for J; bases not matched to a gene: 0. The CDR3 covers 11 residues. Data came from immunoSEQ multiplex PCR; TCRdb stores just in-frame clones and leaves some out. The sample contains tens of thousands of clones, 90% of which appear only once. The V and J genes are TRBV29-1 and TRBJ1-2; TRBD1 aligns across 8 bases. The origin of this receptor is a human donor with active COVID-19. The donor label of this sample is uncertain. Input material: peripheral blood. CDR3 protein: CSVTGGYGYTF. For the CDR3, the DNA is TGCAGCGTTACAGGGGGCTATGGCTACACCTTC.